This TCR beta chain was found in a study of regulatory T cells in long-lasting Graves disease. Background on the study: Graves' patients who were just diagnosed had used antithyroid drugs for under 3 months. Study-level results: Comparison showed that persistent patients shared more public clonotypes (over 2,500) than new patients (approximately 930).

Researchers made TCR beta libraries by using iRepertoire HTBI primers and running Arm-PCR on CDR3 regions. TCRdb reprocessed the multiplex PCR reads via MiXCR and lists one record per CDR3 protein. The table records approximately 400,000 distinct CDR3 sequences, more than 13% of them present only once. The CDR3 sequence is 15 residues long. V dropped 6 bases and J dropped 0 bases, with 11 bases sitting between them. The germline gives CDR1 MNHNS, CDR2 SASEGT. This clonotype has more than one count but fewer than ten. Its antigen is as yet unknown. Time point denoted: newly diagnosed GD, antithyroid drugs for less than 3 months. PBMC-extracted RNA yielded the TCR library. These data also featured in a second study, about T cells in Graves' hyperthyroidism and ophthalmopathy.

This receptor was obtained from a woman aged 25 to 39 with Graves disease. The sequencing used peripheral blood mononuclear cells (PBMCs), collected at new diagnosis, from a patient treated with antithyroid drugs. The chain employs TRBV6-1 and TRBJ2-2; weak D call: TRBD1 (5 bases). CDR3 sequence: CASRTTATNTGELFF. Here the CDR3 DNA reads TGTGCCAGCAGAACGACAGCTACGAACACCGGGGAGCTGTTTTTT.